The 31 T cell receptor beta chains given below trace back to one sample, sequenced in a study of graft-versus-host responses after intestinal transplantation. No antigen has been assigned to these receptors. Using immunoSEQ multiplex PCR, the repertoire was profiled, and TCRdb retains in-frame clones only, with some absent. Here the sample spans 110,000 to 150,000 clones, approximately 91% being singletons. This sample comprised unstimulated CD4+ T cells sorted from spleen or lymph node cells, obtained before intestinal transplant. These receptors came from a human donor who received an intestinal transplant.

The CDR3 DNA sequence: TGTGCCAGCAGCAAACTAGCGGGGCTCACAGATACGCAGTATTTT. Its protein is CASSKLAGLTDTQYF. The J gene is TRBJ2-3, the V gene TRBV11-2; 10 bases agree with TRBD2. The CDR3 sequence is 15 residues long. CDR1 is SGHAT, CDR2 FQNNGV, per germline. Trimming at V came to 5 bases and at J to 2 bases, leaving 4 bases not matched to a gene.

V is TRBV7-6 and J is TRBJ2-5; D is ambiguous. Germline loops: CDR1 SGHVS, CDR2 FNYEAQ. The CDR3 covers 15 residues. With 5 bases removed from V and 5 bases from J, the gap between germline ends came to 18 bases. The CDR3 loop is CASSLLALSRETQYF. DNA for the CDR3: TGTGCCAGCAGCCTTTTGGCCCTGAGTCGGGAGACCCAGTACTTC.

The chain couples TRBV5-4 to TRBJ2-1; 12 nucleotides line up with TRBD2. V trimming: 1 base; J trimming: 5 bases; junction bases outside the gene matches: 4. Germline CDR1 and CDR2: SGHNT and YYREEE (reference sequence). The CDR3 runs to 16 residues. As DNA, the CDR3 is TGTGCCAGCAGCTTGACTAGCGGGAGGATCCACAATGAGCAGTTCTTC. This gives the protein CASSLTSGRIHNEQFF.

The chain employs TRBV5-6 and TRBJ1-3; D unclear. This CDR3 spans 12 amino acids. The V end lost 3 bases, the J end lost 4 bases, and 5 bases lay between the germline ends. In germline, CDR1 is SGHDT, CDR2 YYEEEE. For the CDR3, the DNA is TGTGCCAGCAGCTGGGTAGGAAACACCATATATTTT. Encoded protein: CASSWVGNTIYF.

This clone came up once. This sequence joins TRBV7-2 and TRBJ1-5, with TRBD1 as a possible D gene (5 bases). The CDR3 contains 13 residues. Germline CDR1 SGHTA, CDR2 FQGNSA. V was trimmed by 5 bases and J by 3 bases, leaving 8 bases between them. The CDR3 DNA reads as TGTGCCAGCAGCCGACAGAACAATCAGCCCCAGCATTTT. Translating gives CASSRQNNQPQHF.

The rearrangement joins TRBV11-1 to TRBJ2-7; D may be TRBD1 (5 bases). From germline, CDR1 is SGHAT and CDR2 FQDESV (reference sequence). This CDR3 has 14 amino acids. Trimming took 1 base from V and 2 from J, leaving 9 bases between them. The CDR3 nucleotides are TGTGCCAGCAGCTTAGACAGGACCCCCTACGAGCAGTACTTC. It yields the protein CASSLDRTPYEQYF.

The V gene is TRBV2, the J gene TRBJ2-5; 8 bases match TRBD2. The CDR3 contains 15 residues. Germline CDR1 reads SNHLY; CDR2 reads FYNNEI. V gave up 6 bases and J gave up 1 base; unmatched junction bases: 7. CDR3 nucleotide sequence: TGTGCCAGCAGAAGAGCGGGAGCAGCCCAAGAGACCCAGTACTTC. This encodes CASRRAGAAQETQYF.

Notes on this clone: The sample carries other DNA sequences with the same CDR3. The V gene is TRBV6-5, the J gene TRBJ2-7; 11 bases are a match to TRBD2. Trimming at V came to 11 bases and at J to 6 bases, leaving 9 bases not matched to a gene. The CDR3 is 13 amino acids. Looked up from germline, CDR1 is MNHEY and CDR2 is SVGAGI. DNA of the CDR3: TGTGCCTCAAGCCGGCTAGCGGGAGGCGAGCAGTACTTC. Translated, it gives CASSRLAGGEQYF.

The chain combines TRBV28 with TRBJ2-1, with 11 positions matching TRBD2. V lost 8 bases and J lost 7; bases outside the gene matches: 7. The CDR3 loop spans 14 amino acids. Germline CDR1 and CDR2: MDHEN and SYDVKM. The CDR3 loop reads CASLTSGIGNEQFF. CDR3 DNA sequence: TGTGCCAGCCTGACTAGCGGGATTGGGAATGAGCAGTTCTTC.

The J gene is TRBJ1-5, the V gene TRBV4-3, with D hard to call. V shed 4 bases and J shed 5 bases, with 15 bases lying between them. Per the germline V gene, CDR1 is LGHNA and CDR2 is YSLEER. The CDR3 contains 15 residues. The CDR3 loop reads CASSLVSGSDQPQHF. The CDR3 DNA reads TGCGCCAGCAGCCTGGTCTCGGGATCTGATCAGCCCCAGCATTTT.

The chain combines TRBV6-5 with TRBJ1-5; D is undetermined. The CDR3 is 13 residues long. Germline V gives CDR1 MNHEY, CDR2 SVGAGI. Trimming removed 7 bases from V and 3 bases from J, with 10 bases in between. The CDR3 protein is CASKIGLNQPQHF. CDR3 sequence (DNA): TGTGCCAGCAAGATAGGACTCAATCAGCCCCAGCATTTT.

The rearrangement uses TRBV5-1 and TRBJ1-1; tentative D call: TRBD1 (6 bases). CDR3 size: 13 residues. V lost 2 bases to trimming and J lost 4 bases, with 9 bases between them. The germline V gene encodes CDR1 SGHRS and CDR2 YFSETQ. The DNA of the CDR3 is TGCGCCAGCAGCTTTCTGGGGGCCACTGAAGCTTTCTTT. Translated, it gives CASSFLGATEAFF.

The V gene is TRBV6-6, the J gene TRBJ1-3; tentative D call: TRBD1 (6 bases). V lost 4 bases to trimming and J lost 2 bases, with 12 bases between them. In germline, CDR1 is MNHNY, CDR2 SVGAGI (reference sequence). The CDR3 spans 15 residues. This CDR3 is CASSFRRGAGNTIYF. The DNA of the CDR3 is TGTGCCAGCAGTTTTCGGAGGGGGGCTGGAAACACCATATATTTT.

This CDR3 reads CASSPHRWGQETQYF. The CDR3 nucleotides are TGTGCCAGCAGTCCGCACAGGTGGGGCCAAGAGACCCAGTACTTC. V usage is TRBV27 and J usage is TRBJ2-5; tentatively, D is TRBD1 (5 bases). Germline CDR1 MNHEY, CDR2 SMNVEV (reference sequence). This CDR3 spans 15 amino acids. The V and J ends lost 5 bases and 1 base respectively, with 14 bases between them.

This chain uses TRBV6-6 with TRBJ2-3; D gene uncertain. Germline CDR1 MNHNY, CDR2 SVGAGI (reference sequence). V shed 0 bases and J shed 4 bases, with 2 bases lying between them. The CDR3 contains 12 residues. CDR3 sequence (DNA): TGTGCCAGCAGTTACTCCCCAGATACGCAGTATTTT. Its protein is CASSYSPDTQYF.

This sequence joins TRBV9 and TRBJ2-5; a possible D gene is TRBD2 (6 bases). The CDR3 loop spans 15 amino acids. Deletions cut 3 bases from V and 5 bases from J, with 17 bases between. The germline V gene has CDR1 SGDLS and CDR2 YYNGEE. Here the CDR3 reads CASSGGTRGWETQYF. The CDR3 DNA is TGTGCCAGCAGCGGAGGGACTCGAGGCTGGGAGACCCAGTACTTC.

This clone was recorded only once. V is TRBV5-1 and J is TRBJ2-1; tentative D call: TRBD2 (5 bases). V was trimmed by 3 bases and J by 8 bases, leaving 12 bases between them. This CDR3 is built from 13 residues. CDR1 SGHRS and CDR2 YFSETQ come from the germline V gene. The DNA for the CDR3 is TGCGCCAGCAGCTCTGGACCGGGGTATGAGCAGTTCTTC. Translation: CASSSGPGYEQFF.

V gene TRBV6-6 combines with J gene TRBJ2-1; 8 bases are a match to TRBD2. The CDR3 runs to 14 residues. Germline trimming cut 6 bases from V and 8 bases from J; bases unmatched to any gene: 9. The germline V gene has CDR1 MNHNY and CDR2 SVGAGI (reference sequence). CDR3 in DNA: TGTGCCAGCAGCCCCGGGACTAGTAGCCATGAGCAGTTCTTC. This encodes CASSPGTSSHEQFF.

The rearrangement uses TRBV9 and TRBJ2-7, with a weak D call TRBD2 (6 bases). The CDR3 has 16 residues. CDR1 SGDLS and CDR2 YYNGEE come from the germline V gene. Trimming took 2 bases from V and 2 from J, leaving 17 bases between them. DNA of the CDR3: TGTGCCAGCAGCGTCGGGGGTAGTGCGGTTACCTACGAGCAGTACTTC. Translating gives CASSVGGSAVTYEQYF.

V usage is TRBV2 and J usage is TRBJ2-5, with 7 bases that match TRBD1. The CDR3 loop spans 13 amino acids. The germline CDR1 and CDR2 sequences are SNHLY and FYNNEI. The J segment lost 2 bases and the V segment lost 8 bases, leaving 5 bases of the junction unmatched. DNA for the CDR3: TGTGCCAGCGGAGGCAGGGGGCAAGAGACCCAGTACTTC. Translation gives CASGGRGQETQYF.

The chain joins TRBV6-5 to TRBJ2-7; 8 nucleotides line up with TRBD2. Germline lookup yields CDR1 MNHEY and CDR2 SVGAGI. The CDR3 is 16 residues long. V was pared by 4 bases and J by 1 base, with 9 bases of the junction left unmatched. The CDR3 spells CASSCSNAGGSYEQYF. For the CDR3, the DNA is TGTGCCAGCAGTTGCTCGAATGCGGGAGGTTCCTACGAGCAGTACTTC.

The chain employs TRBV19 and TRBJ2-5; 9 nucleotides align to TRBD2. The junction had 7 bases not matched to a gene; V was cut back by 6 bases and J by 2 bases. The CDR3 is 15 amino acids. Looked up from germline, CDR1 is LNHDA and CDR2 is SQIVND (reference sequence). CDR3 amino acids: CASRREGGGQETQYF. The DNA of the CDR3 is TGTGCCAGTAGGCGGGAGGGCGGGGGACAAGAGACCCAGTACTTC.

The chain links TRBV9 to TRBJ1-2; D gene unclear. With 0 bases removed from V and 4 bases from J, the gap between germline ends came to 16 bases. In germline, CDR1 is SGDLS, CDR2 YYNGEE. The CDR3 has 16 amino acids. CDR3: CASSVGLGSGSYGYTF. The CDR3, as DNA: TGTGCCAGCAGCGTAGGCCTTGGGTCGGGTAGCTATGGCTACACCTTC.

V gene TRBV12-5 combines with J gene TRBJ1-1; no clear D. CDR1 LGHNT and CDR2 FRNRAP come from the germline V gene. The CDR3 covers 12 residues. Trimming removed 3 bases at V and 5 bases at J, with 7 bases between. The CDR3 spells CASGLVGTEAFF. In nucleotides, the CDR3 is TGTGCTAGTGGTTTAGTGGGAACTGAAGCTTTCTTT.

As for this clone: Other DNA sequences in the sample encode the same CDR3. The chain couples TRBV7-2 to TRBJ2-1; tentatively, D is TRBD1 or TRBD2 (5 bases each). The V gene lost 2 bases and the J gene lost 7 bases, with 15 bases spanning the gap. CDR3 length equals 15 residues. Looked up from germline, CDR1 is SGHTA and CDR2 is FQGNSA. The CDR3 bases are TGTGCCAGCAGCTTAACCGGGGCAACCAGTAATGAGCAGTTCTTC. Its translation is CASSLTGATSNEQFF.

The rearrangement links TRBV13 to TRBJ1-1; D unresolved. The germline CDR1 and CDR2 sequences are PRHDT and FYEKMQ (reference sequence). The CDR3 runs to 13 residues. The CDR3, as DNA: TGTGCTGAACGGCGGGTGGGGAACACTGAAGCTTTCTTT. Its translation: CAERRVGNTEAFF.

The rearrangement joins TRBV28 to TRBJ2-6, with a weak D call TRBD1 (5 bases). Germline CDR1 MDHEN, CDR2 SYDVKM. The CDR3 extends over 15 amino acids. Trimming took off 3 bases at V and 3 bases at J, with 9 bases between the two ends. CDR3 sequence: CASSFSGIGANVLTF. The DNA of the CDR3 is TGTGCCAGCAGTTTTTCAGGGATTGGGGCCAACGTCCTGACTTTC. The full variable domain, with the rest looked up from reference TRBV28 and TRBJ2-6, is DVKVTQSSRYLVKRTGEKVFLECVQDMDHENMFWYRQDPGLGLRLIYFSYDVKMKEKGDIPEGYSVSREKKERFSLILESASTNQTSMYLCASSFSGIGANVLTFGAGSRLTVL.

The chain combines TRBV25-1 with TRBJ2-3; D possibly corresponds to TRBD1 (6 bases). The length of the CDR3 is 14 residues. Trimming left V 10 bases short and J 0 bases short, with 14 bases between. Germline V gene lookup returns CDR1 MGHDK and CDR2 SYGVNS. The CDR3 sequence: CATSGTLSTDTQYF. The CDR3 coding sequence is TGTGCCACCTCCGGGACACTAAGCACAGATACGCAGTATTTT.

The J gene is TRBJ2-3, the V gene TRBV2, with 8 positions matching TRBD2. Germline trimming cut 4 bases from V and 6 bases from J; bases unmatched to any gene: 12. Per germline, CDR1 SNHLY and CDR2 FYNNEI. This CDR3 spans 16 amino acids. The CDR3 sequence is CASSVRTGGVSDTQYF. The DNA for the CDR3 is TGTGCCAGCAGTGTAAGGACGGGAGGGGTATCCGATACGCAGTATTTT. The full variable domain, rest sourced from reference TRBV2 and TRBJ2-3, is EPEVTQTPSHQVTQMGQEVILRCVPISNHLYFYWYRQILGQKVEFLVSFYNNEISEKSEIFDDQFSVERPDGSNFTLKIRSTKLEDSAMYFCASSVRTGGVSDTQYFGPGTRLTVL.

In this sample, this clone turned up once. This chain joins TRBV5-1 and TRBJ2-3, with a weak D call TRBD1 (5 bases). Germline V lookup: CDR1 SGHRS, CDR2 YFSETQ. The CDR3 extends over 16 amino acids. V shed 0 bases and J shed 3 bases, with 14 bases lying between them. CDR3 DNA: TGCGCCAGCAGCTTGGTTGCAGGGTTGAGGACAGATACGCAGTATTTT. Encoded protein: CASSLVAGLRTDTQYF.

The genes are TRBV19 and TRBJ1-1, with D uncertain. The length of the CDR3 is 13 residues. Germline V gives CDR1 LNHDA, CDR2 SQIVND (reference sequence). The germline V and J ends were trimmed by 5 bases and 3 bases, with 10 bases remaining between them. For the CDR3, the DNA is TGTGCCAGTAGTCCTCGGGCCCACACTGAAGCTTTCTTT. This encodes CASSPRAHTEAFF.